The 19 T cell receptor beta chains in this list originate from one sample, sequenced in a study of T cells in tuberculosis. Time point given: new active TB diagnosis, blood taken before or within 7 days of starting treatment. Measured with immunoSEQ multiplex PCR; TCRdb has only the in-frame clones, and not every one. This sample yields under 30,000 clones, of which roughly 94% are seen a single time; roughly 6.6% belongs to the top ten. The material was PBMCs, obtained at tuberculosis diagnosis. The receptors were gathered from an adult with tuberculosis.

The CDR3 loop reads CASSWGGGWTEAFF. In DNA form, the CDR3 reads TGTGCCAGCAGCTGGGGAGGGGGGTGGACTGAAGCTTTCTTT. The genes are TRBV5-6 and TRBJ1-1, with TRBD1 as a possible D gene (6 bases). V was pared by 3 bases and J by 5 bases, with 14 bases between. The V gene's germline CDR1 is SGHDT and CDR2 YYEEEE. This CDR3 spans 14 amino acids.

This rearrangement joins TRBV2 to TRBJ1-3; D is unclear. The germline V gene has CDR1 SNHLY and CDR2 FYNNEI. Trimming removed 6 bases at V and 3 bases at J, with 18 bases between. The CDR3 loop spans 16 amino acids. The CDR3 protein is CASRLSVGPGGNTIYF. The CDR3 DNA follows: TGTGCCAGCAGGTTATCCGTCGGTCCGGGTGGAAACACCATATATTTT.

The J gene is TRBJ2-7, the V gene TRBV2; D is unclear. Trimming shortened V by 3 bases and J by 0 bases, and 6 bases separated the two germline ends. The germline gives CDR1 SNHLY, CDR2 FYNNEI. CDR3 length equals 13 residues. Here the CDR3 reads CASSDYSSYEQYF. As DNA, the CDR3 is TGTGCCAGCAGTGACTACAGCTCCTACGAGCAGTACTTC.

The chain recombines TRBV6-5 with TRBJ2-7; 8 positions agree with TRBD1. The CDR3 contains 14 residues. With V trimmed by 6 bases and J by 1 base, 5 bases remained unmatched. In germline, CDR1 is MNHEY, CDR2 SVGAGI. The CDR3 sequence: CASSRQGKSYEQYF. The CDR3 bases are TGTGCCAGCAGCCGACAGGGGAAATCCTACGAGCAGTACTTC.

The rearrangement links TRBV1 to TRBJ1-4. TRBV1 is termed a pseudogene. The CDR3 totals 16 residues. The CDR3 DNA is TGCACCAGCAGCCAAGATCTGGGGGGGCGAGAAGAAAAACTGTTTTTT. As protein: CTSSQDLGGREEKLFF.

The CDR3 DNA is TGTGCCAGCTCACCCGCCGGAGGCAATCAGCCCCAGCATTTT. Its translation: CASSPAGGNQPQHF. This rearrangement joins TRBV18 to TRBJ1-5; no clear D gene. V gave up 3 bases and J gave up 2 bases, with 8 bases separating them. The CDR3 has 14 amino acids. The germline V gene has CDR1 KGHSH and CDR2 LQKENI.

The V call is TRBV30, the J call TRBJ1-2, with D unresolved. V lost 4 bases and J 2 bases, leaving 8 bases between the germline ends. This CDR3 has 12 residues. CDR1 is GTSNPN and CDR2 is SVGIG in the germline V gene (reference sequence). DNA for the CDR3: TGTGCCTGGACAGAAGCGAACTATGGCTACACCTTC. Its translation: CAWTEANYGYTF. The whole variable domain, filled in from reference TRBV30 and TRBJ1-2, reads SQTIHQWPATLVQPVGSPLSLECTVEGTSNPNLYWYRQAAGRGLQLLFYSVGIGQISSEVPQNLSASRPQDRQFILSSKKLLLSDSGFYLCAWTEANYGYTFGSGTRLTVV.

This chain uses TRBV19 with TRBJ1-4; 7 bases are shared with TRBD1. With V trimmed by 3 bases and J by 4 bases, 5 bases remained unmatched. Germline values: CDR1 LNHDA, CDR2 SQIVND (reference sequence). The CDR3 contains 15 residues. In DNA, the CDR3 is TGTGCCAGTAGTATCACGGGACAGTATAATGAAAAACTGTTTTTT. It yields the protein CASSITGQYNEKLFF.

The rearrangement uses TRBV6-1 and TRBJ1-4; 7 bases agree with TRBD1. Trimming took 6 bases from V and 5 from J; bases not matched to a gene: 3. The germline V gene encodes CDR1 MNHNS and CDR2 SASEGT. The CDR3 has 13 amino acids. This CDR3 reads CASRGGPNEKLFF. The CDR3 region has the DNA TGTGCCAGCAGAGGGGGCCCAAATGAAAAACTGTTTTTT.

The genes are TRBV7-9 and TRBJ1-4, with a weak D call TRBD1 (5 bases). V lost 2 bases to trimming and J lost 3 bases, with 10 bases between them. The CDR3 sequence is 15 residues long. Germline V gene sequence: CDR1 SEHNR, CDR2 FQNEAQ (reference sequence). The DNA of the CDR3 is TGTGCCAGCAGCTTACGGGGCGGGGCTAATGAAAAACTGTTTTTT. Its protein is CASSLRGGANEKLFF.

The chain couples TRBV4-1 to TRBJ1-1, with TRBD1 identical over 7 bases. Trimming cost V 0 bases and J 1 base; bases outside gene matches: 2. CDR1 MGHRA and CDR2 YSYEKL come from the germline V gene. The CDR3 covers 15 residues. CDR3 amino acids: CASSQEGQQNTEAFF. The CDR3, as DNA: TGCGCCAGCAGCCAAGAGGGACAGCAGAACACTGAAGCTTTCTTT.

J is TRBJ2-1 and V is TRBV5-1, with TRBD1 identical over 7 bases. CDR1 and CDR2 from the germline V gene are SGHRS and YFSETQ. The CDR3 sequence is 14 residues long. Losses at the gene ends were 0 bases for V and 8 bases for J; bases not matched to a gene: 5. DNA of the CDR3: TGCGCCAGCAGCTTGGGGGCAGGGGGTGATGAGCAGTTCTTC. Translated: CASSLGAGGDEQFF.

This clone was detected only once. This chain uses TRBV7-2 with TRBJ1-2, with a tentative D call TRBD1 (5 bases). Germline CDR1 SGHTA, CDR2 FQGNSA. CDR3 length: 14 residues. V was trimmed by 1 base and J by 4 bases, leaving 10 bases between them. The CDR3 is CASSLDGGGYGYTF. CDR3 bases: TGTGCCAGCAGCTTAGATGGCGGGGGCTATGGCTACACCTTC.

The gene calls are TRBV6-1 and TRBJ1-6; maybe TRBD1 (5 bases). The germline V gene has CDR1 MNHNS and CDR2 SASEGT. V lost 0 bases to trimming and J lost 16 bases, with 7 bases between them. This CDR3 comprises 11 residues. This CDR3 reads CASSEAGGLHF. CDR3 DNA: TGTGCCAGCAGTGAAGCCGGGGGACTCCACTTT.

The chain is built from TRBV14 and TRBJ2-2; 8 bases are shared with TRBD1. The CDR3 spans 17 residues. Per germline, CDR1 SGHDN and CDR2 FVKESK. V gave up 2 bases and J gave up 5 bases; unmatched junction bases: 10. The CDR3 loop reads CASSQQTGAYLTGELFF. The DNA for the CDR3 is TGTGCCAGCAGCCAACAGACAGGGGCATATTTGACCGGGGAGCTGTTTTTT.

For the CDR3, the DNA is TGTGCCAGCAGTCCTTCCCCTCTGAGTATCTACGAGCAGTACTTC. Translation gives CASSPSPLSIYEQYF. V usage is TRBV7-2 and J usage is TRBJ2-7, with D unclear. From germline, CDR1 is SGHTA and CDR2 FQGNSA. The V end was cut by 6 bases, the J end by 3 bases, with 18 bases between. The CDR3 totals 15 residues.

The CDR3 DNA reads TGTGCCACCAGCAGAGATATATCTACTTCAGGGGCGCAGCCCCAGCATTTT. Translating gives CATSRDISTSGAQPQHF. The chain uses TRBV15 and TRBJ1-5, with a tentative D call TRBD1 (6 bases). The CDR3 is 17 residues long. Germline V lookup: CDR1 LNHNV, CDR2 YYDKDF (reference sequence). V was pared by 0 bases and J by 7 bases, with 19 bases between. The full variable domain, completed using reference TRBV15 and TRBJ1-5, is DAMVIQNPRYQVTQFGKPVTLSCSQTLNHNVMYWYQQKSSQAPKLLFHYYDKDFNNEADTPDNFQSRRPNTSFCFLDIRSPGLGDTAMYLCATSRDISTSGAQPQHFGDGTRLSIL.

The CDR3 nucleotides are TGTGCCAGCAGCTTAGTGGCAGGGGGCGGGGGTCAGCCCCAGCATTTT. Amino acids: CASSLVAGGGGQPQHF. This rearrangement joins TRBV7-2 to TRBJ1-5; the match to TRBD1 covers 8 bases. CDR1 is SGHTA, CDR2 FQGNSA, per germline. Germline trimming cut 1 base from V and 6 bases from J; bases unmatched to any gene: 8. This CDR3 has 16 residues.

The rearrangement joins TRBV7-3 to TRBJ2-1, with 10 bases fitting TRBD2. Germline V lookup: CDR1 SGHTA, CDR2 FQGTGA. CDR3 size: 12 residues. V lost 8 bases and J lost 5; bases outside the gene matches: 0. Here the CDR3 DNA reads TGTGCCAGCGGACTAGCGGACAATGAGCAGTTCTTC. It translates to CASGLADNEQFF.